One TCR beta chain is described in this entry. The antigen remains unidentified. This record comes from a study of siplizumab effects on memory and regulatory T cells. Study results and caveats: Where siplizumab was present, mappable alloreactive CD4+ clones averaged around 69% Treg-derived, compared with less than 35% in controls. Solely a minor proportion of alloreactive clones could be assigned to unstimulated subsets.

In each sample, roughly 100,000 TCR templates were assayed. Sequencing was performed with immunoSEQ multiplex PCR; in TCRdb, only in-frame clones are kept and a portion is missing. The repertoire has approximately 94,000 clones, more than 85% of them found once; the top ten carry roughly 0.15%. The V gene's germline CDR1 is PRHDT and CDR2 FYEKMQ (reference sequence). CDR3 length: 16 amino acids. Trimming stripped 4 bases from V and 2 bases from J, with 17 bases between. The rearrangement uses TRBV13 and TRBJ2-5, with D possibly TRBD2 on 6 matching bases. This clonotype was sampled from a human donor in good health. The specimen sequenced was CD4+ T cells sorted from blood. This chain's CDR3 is CASSSLGRGVQETQYF. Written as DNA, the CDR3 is TGTGCCAGCAGCTCCCTCGGGCGGGGAGTACAAGAGACCCAGTACTTC.